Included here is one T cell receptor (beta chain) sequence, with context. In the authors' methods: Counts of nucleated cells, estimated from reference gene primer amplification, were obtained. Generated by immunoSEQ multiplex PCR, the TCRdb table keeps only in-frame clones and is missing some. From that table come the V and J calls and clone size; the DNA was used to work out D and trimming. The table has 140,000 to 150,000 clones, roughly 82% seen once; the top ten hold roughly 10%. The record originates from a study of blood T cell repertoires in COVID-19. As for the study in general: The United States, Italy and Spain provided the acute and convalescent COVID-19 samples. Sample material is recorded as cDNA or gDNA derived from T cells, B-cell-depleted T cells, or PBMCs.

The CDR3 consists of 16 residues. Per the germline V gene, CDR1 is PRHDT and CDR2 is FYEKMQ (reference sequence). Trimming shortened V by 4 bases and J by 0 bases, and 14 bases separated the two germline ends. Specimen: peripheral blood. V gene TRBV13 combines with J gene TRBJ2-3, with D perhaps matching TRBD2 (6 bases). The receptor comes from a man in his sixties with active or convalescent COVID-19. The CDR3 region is CASSWEAGGSTDTQYF. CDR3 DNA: TGTGCCAGCAGCTGGGAGGCAGGAGGTAGCACAGATACGCAGTATTTT. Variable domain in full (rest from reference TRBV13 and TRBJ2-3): AAGVIQSPRHLIKEKRETATLKCYPIPRHDTVYWYQQGPGQDPQFLISFYEKMQSDKGSIPDRFSAQQFSDYHSELNMSSLELGDSALYFCASSWEAGGSTDTQYFGPGTRLTVL.